One TCR beta chain is described in this entry. Measured with immunoSEQ multiplex PCR; TCRdb has only the in-frame clones, and not every one. The repertoire has approximately 170,000 clones, 90% of them found once; the top ten carry around 1.5%. The CDR3 has 13 residues. Deletions cut 5 bases from V and 3 bases from J, with 11 bases between. Germline assignment: CDR1 SGHAT and CDR2 FQNNGV. The data derive from a study of control samples from healthy donors and cancer patients. The sequenced material came from blood. The sequence was collected from a woman between 45 and 65 years old in good health. This chain joins TRBV11-2 and TRBJ2-7; D may be TRBD2 (6 bases). CDR3 sequence reads: CASSPTRIYEQYF. The DNA of the CDR3 is TGTGCCAGCAGCCCGACTAGAATCTACGAGCAGTACTTC.